This is a list of T cell receptor beta chains from one sample in a study of shared clonotypes between healthy human individuals. Sequenced by immunoSEQ multiplex PCR; TCRdb stores in-frame clones only, minus some. Here the sample spans roughly 2 million clones, nearly 97% being singletons. What was sequenced was naive CD4+ T cells sorted from blood. The receptors stem from a man in his late teens or twenties in good health. Each CDR3 is given without its conserved first and last residue.

V: TRBV5-4
CDR3: ASSVSGLTDTQY

V: TRBV4-1
CDR3: ASSQGLGSFEKLF

V: TRBV6-5
CDR3: ASSYDSIQPQH

V: TRBV25-1
CDR3: ASSESRGELF

V: TRBV5-4
CDR3: ASSTRGTEAF

V: TRBV7-9
CDR3: ASREDRGGLAGPGEF

V: TRBV15
CDR3: ATSPAYEQY

V: TRBV12-2
CDR3: AKVAGEEDEQY

V: TRBV5-3
CDR3: ARSQGGDGYT

V: TRBV2
CDR3: ASSDPGTANEKLF

V: TRBV10-3
CDR3: AISGTGFDGYT

V: TRBV27
CDR3: ASSVFRTDQETQY

V: TRBV7-6
CDR3: ASSERRDRVNEKLF

V: TRBV9
CDR3: ASSVGSQGVGNTIY

V: TRBV2
CDR3: ASSLQENTEAF

V: TRBV5-1
CDR3: ASTVAGGPYEQY

V: TRBV12-5
CDR3: ASGLGRGVPAEAF

V: TRBV12-5
CDR3: ASGSGQVYNSPLH

V: TRBV5-6
CDR3: ASSRKLTEQY

V: TRBV28
CDR3: ASSIKSDRES

V: TRBV5-5
CDR3: ASSYGTGNNSPLH

V: TRBV5-1
CDR3: ASSLAREGYGYT

V: TRBV10-3
CDR3: AITPTNPAGGEQF

V: TRBV18
CDR3: ASSPPRLTGAYEQY

V: TRBV25-1
CDR3: ASRMWNEQF

V: TRBV19
CDR3: ATRQVYNSPLH

V: TRBV7-7
CDR3: ASSVTSGGTGELF

V: TRBV5-1
CDR3: ASSLTGTESSPLH

V: TRBV18
CDR3: ASSLAGTENEKLF

V: TRBV12-5
CDR3: ASASRWYEQY

V: TRBV4-1
CDR3: ASSQVWVTEEKLF

V: TRBV27
CDR3: ASSLRWGRGPGYT

V: TRBV7-9
CDR3: ASSFTSGISYEQY

V: TRBV10-3
CDR3: AISESGLGGGEQF

V: TRBV28
CDR3: ASRKTRGSHNEQF

V: TRBV30
CDR3: AWSGTSKSEQF

V: TRBV15
CDR3: ATSRDPFNQPQH

V: TRBV7-9
CDR3: ASSLGSGPPYEQY

V: TRBV5-4
CDR3: ASSSISQGSNNSPLH

V: TRBV5-1
CDR3: ASSLERNQPQH

V: TRBV11-3
CDR3: ASSLGHEQF

V: TRBV19
CDR3: ASSIMGTDSYEQY

V: TRBV5-1
CDR3: ASSLGGGNIQY

V: TRBV5-4
CDR3: ASSSSFGGRAGDTQY

V: TRBV25-1
CDR3: ASSQKETQY